One and the same sample provided the 5 T cell receptor beta chains below, sequenced in a study of blood T cell repertoires in COVID-19 (dated by TCRdb to 2020 to 2021). The library was produced with the immunoSEQ multiplex PCR assay. Drawn from immuneACCESS, this table holds only the in-frame rearrangements with V and J called that TCRdb kept. Clones are partly lost; checked studies trace under half to an unresolved V gene and leave the rest unexplained. This sample holds 400,000 or so clones; 88% were observed only once. The ten largest clones take up 2% to 2.5% of the sample. The sequencing input was PBMCs or T cells enriched from blood (not recorded which). The receptors originated from a woman aged 40 to 50 with acute COVID-19.

The chain joins TRBV6-5 to TRBJ2-7; 7 bases align to TRBD1. J gave up 3 bases and V 6 bases, and 5 bases lay outside the gene matches. This CDR3 contains 13 residues. Germline V gene data show CDR1 as MNHEY and CDR2 as SVGAGI. The CDR3: CASRTGQNYEQYF. The CDR3 nucleotides are TGTGCCAGCAGGACGGGACAGAACTACGAGCAGTACTTC.

This sequence joins TRBV7-9 and TRBJ2-1, with 8 bases fitting TRBD2. The V gene end was trimmed by 3 bases and the J gene end by 6 bases; junction bases not matched to a gene: 4. The CDR3 totals 14 residues. The germline CDR1 and CDR2 sequences are SEHNR and FQNEAQ (reference sequence). The CDR3, as DNA: TGTGCCAGCAGCTTGGGCGGGGGGAGCAATGAGCAGTTCTTC. It specifies CASSLGGGSNEQFF. Full variable domain (remainder filled in from reference TRBV7-9 and TRBJ2-1): DTGVSQNPRHKITKRGQNVTFRCDPISEHNRLYWYRQTLGQGPEFLTYFQNEAQLEKSRLLSDRFSAERPKGSFSTLEIQRTEQGDSAMYLCASSLGGGSNEQFFGPGTRLTVL.

V gene TRBV19 combines with J gene TRBJ2-2, with TRBD1 matching over 8 bases. This CDR3 is 16 amino acids long. Germline CDR1 is LNHDA and CDR2 is SQIVND (reference sequence). Germline trimming cut 5 bases from V and 4 bases from J; bases unmatched to any gene: 9. CDR3 residues: CASSSTGTGVTGELFF. The CDR3 DNA reads TGTGCCAGTAGTTCCACCGGGACAGGTGTCACCGGGGAGCTGTTTTTT.

This clone appeared a single time. The V and J genes are TRBV13 and TRBJ2-1; 9 nucleotides align to TRBD2. The CDR3 is made up of 16 amino acids. J was trimmed by 9 bases and V by 3 bases; bases with no gene match: 12. Germline V CDR1 and CDR2: PRHDT, FYEKMQ (reference sequence). This CDR3 reads CASSFPGTSMVLEQFF. The CDR3 coding sequence is TGTGCCAGCAGCTTCCCCGGGACTAGCATGGTTCTTGAGCAGTTCTTC.

This clone was detected once. The V call is TRBV27, the J call TRBJ1-1, with D perhaps TRBD1 (6 bases). The CDR3 length is 14 residues. Trimming left V 2 bases short and J 4 bases short, with 11 bases between. Germline CDR1 and CDR2: MNHEY and SMNVEV (reference sequence). The CDR3 DNA reads as TGTGCCAGCAGTTTAACTGGGGGGGCCACTGAAGCTTTCTTT. Its translation: CASSLTGGATEAFF.